The T cell receptor beta chain under discussion was sequenced for a study of T cells in Graves' hyperthyroidism and ophthalmopathy. The length of the CDR3 is 16 residues. The germline V gene has CDR1 MGHRA and CDR2 YSYEKL. Trimming cost V 2 bases and J 1 base; bases outside gene matches: 5. Amplified TCR beta CDR3 regions came from RNA transcripts. The study used the HTBI primer set for a first-round RT-PCR of the TCR CDR3. TCRdb redid the calling of the multiplex PCR reads with MiXCR, one entry per CDR3 protein. The sample records roughly 740,000 distinct CDR3 sequences, about 17% being singletons. This clonotype was seen a few times.

Material: blood. This TCR derives from a man aged 18 to 30 with Graves' hyperthyroidism. The chain employs TRBV4-1 and TRBJ1-5; 7 nucleotides align to TRBD1. In nucleotides, the CDR3 is TGCGCCAGCAGCCAAAACAGGGGAGGAAGCAATCAGCCCCAGCATTTT. This codes for CASSQNRGGSNQPQHF.